This T cell receptor beta chain comes out of a study of glioma-infiltrating T cells. This clonotype has a count of ten or more. Germline V CDR1 and CDR2: SEHNR, FQNEAQ (reference sequence). V was shortened by 2 bases and J by 3 bases, with 11 bases between the two germline ends. The CDR3 loop spans 15 amino acids. Using RNA template, CDR3s of TCR alpha and beta were amplified with iRepertoire arm-PCR. Input was about 85-450 ng of tissue mRNA or PBMC total RNA. TCRdb reprocessed the multiplex PCR reads via MiXCR and lists one record per CDR3 protein. Among about 110,000 distinct CDR3 sequences listed, around 25% were seen once.

This clonotype was sampled from a human donor with low-grade glioma or glioblastoma, undergoing nonglioma brain surgery, or in good health (not recorded which). The chain links TRBV7-9 to TRBJ1-5, with D perhaps matching TRBD1 (6 bases). The sequenced sample was glioma tissue, nonneoplastic brain tissue, or PBMCs (not recorded which). Here the CDR3 DNA reads TGTGCCAGCAGCTTAACGGGGGACAACAATCAGCCCCAGCATTTT. This codes for CASSLTGDNNQPQHF.